This T cell receptor (beta chain) was captured by sequencing in a study of OX40 agonist ivuxolimab in advanced cancers. Trimming cost V 6 bases and J 1 base, with 10 bases left between them. From germline, CDR1 is MNHEY and CDR2 SVGAGI. The CDR3 is made up of 14 amino acids. Using immunoSEQ multiplex PCR, the repertoire was profiled, and TCRdb retains in-frame clones only, with some absent. The sample lists about 89,000 clones, 93% occurring once. This receptor was obtained from an adult with an advanced solid tumor such as melanoma, head and neck, liver or kidney cancer. This chain connects TRBV6-5 to TRBJ1-3; D gene unclear. The sequencing here drew on CD4+ or CD8+ T cells sorted from blood, taken in a trial of the OX40 agonist ivuxolimab. CDR3 coding DNA: TGTGCCAGCAGGACAACGGGATCTGGAAACACCATATATTTT. This encodes CASRTTGSGNTIYF.